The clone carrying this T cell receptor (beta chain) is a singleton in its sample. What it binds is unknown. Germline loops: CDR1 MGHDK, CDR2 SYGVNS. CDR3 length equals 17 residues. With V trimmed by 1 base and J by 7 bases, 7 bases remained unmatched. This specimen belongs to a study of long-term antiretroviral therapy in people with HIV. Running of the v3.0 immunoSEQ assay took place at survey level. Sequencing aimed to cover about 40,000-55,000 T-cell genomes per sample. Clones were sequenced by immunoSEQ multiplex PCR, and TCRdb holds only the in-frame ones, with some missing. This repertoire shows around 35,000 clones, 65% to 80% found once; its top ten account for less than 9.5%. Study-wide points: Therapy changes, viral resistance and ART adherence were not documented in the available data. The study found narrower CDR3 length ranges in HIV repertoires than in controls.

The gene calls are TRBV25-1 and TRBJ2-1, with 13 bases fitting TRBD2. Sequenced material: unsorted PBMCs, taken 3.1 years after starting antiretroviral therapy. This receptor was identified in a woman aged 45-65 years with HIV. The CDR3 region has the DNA TGTGCCAGCAGTGAATTCGCCCGGACTAGCGGGGGTAATGAGCAGTTCTTC. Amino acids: CASSEFARTSGGNEQFF.